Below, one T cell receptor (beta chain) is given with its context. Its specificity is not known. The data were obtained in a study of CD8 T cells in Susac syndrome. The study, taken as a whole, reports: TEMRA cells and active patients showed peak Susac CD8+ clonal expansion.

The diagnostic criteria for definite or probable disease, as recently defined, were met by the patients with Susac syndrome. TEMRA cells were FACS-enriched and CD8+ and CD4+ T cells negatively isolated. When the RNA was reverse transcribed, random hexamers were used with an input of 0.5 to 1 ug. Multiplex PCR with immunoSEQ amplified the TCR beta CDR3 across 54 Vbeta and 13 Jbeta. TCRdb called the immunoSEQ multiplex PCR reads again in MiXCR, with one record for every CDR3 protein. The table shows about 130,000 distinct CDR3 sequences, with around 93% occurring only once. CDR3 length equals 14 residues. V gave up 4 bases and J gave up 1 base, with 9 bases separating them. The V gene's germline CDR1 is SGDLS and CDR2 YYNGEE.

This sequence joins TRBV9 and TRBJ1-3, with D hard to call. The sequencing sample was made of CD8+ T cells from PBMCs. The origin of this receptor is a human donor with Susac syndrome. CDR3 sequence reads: CASSHRASGNTIYF. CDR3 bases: TGTGCCAGCAGCCATCGAGCATCTGGAAACACCATATATTTT.